Shown below are 16 T cell receptor beta chains from a single sample sequenced in a study of graft-versus-host responses after intestinal transplantation. No antigen has been assigned to these receptors. The table came from immunoSEQ multiplex PCR; TCRdb's copy has only in-frame clones and leaves some out. The repertoire holds 35,000 to 50,000 clones, with around 96% as singletons. The sample was unstimulated CD8+ T cells sorted from spleen or lymph node cells, taken before transplant. Receptors were obtained from a human donor who was the organ donor for an intestinal transplant.

This chain joins TRBV5-6 and TRBJ2-2; D uncertain. CDR1 and CDR2 (germline): SGHDT, YYEEEE. The CDR3 is 17 amino acids. Trimming took off 0 bases at V and 0 bases at J, with 12 bases between the two ends. This chain's CDR3 is CASSLAWTDANTGELFF. The DNA of the CDR3 is TGTGCCAGCAGCTTGGCCTGGACCGATGCGAACACCGGGGAGCTGTTTTTT. The full variable domain, completed using reference TRBV5-6 and TRBJ2-2, is DAGVTQSPTHLIKTRGQQVTLRCSPKSGHDTVSWYQQALGQGPQFIFQYYEEEERQRGNFPDRFSGHQFPNYSSELNVNALLLGDSALYLCASSLAWTDANTGELFFGEGSRLTVL.

This clone is a singleton in its sample. V gene TRBV5-1 combines with J gene TRBJ2-7; D not certain. Between the trimmed V and J ends, which lost 4 bases and 0 bases, there was a span of 17 bases. The V gene's germline CDR1 is SGHRS and CDR2 YFSETQ. The CDR3 spans 16 residues. The CDR3 sequence: CASSLGYGPTSYEQYF. CDR3 nucleotide sequence: TGCGCCAGCAGCCTCGGGTACGGACCGACCTCCTACGAGCAGTACTTC.

V usage is TRBV15 and J usage is TRBJ2-7; TRBD2 aligns across 8 bases. From germline, CDR1 is LNHNV and CDR2 YYDKDF (reference sequence). The CDR3 is 15 residues long. The junction had 9 bases not matched to a gene; V was cut back by 2 bases and J by 6 bases. This chain's CDR3 is CATSRRAGEQGEQYF. The CDR3 nucleotides are TGTGCCACCAGCAGACGAGCGGGGGAGCAAGGCGAGCAGTACTTC. Full variable domain (missing parts from reference TRBV15 and TRBJ2-7): DAMVIQNPRYQVTQFGKPVTLSCSQTLNHNVMYWYQQKSSQAPKLLFHYYDKDFNNEADTPDNFQSRRPNTSFCFLDIRSPGLGDTAMYLCATSRRAGEQGEQYFGPGTRLTVT.

V and J are TRBV4-3 and TRBJ2-7; 9 nucleotides align to TRBD2. Germline V CDR1 and CDR2: LGHNA, YSLEER. V lost 3 bases to trimming and J lost 0 bases; unmatched junction nucleotides: 3. This CDR3 region has 15 residues. The CDR3 nucleotides are TGCGCCAGCAGCCAGGTAGCGGGGGACTCCTACGAGCAGTACTTC. This codes for CASSQVAGDSYEQYF.

The chain joins TRBV9 to TRBJ2-1; a weak D match, TRBD2 (6 bases). CDR3 length: 15 amino acids. CDR1 is SGDLS, CDR2 YYNGEE, per germline. V lost 0 bases to trimming and J lost 3 bases, with 10 bases between them. Here the CDR3 DNA reads TGTGCCAGCAGCGTAGGCAGTAGCGGCTACAATGAGCAGTTCTTC. Its protein product is CASSVGSSGYNEQFF. The full variable domain, completed using reference TRBV9 and TRBJ2-1, is DSGVTQTPKHLITATGQRVTLRCSPRSGDLSVYWYQQSLDQGLQFLIQYYNGEERAKGNILERFSAQQFPDLHSELNLSSLELGDSALYFCASSVGSSGYNEQFFGPGTRLTVL.

The chain couples TRBV4-3 to TRBJ1-2; 7 bases are a match to TRBD1. Per germline, CDR1 LGHNA and CDR2 YSLEER. The CDR3 is 16 residues long. J lost 2 bases, V lost 3 bases, and 9 bases had no gene match. CDR3 DNA sequence: TGCGCCAGCAGCCAGGCTTCAGGGGGTCAGAACTATGGCTACACCTTC. This encodes CASSQASGGQNYGYTF.

This chain links TRBV7-3 with TRBJ2-5; 8 bases are shared with TRBD1. The CDR3 has 13 amino acids. Germline-derived CDR1 and CDR2 are SGHTA and FQGTGA. Germline trimming cut 3 bases from V and 4 bases from J; bases unmatched to any gene: 1. CDR3 residues: CASSLTGVETQYF. CDR3 sequence (DNA): TGTGCCAGCAGCTTGACAGGGGTAGAGACCCAGTACTTC.

The DNA of the CDR3 is TGTGCCAGCAAAAACGGGGGGAACTATGGCTACACCTTC. It specifies CASKNGGNYGYTF. The V gene is TRBV6-5, the J gene TRBJ1-2, with D perhaps TRBD1 (5 bases). The CDR3 has 13 residues. Germline V gene sequence: CDR1 MNHEY, CDR2 SVGAGI. V lost 7 bases to trimming and J lost 2 bases, with 11 bases between them.

This chain connects TRBV6-5 to TRBJ2-1, with 9 bases lining up with TRBD2. V was clipped by 0 bases and J by 4 bases; unmatched bases: 1. The CDR3 runs to 15 residues. Per germline, CDR1 MNHEY and CDR2 SVGAGI. The CDR3 bases are TGTGCCAGCAGTTACTCGGCGGGGGGGTACAATGAGCAGTTCTTC. It specifies CASSYSAGGYNEQFF.

This clone was observed a single time. This sequence joins TRBV6-5 and TRBJ2-3, with TRBD1 identical over 7 bases. The CDR3 is 14 residues long. From germline, CDR1 is MNHEY and CDR2 SVGAGI. J gave up 2 bases and V 5 bases, and 4 bases lay outside the gene matches. The CDR3 DNA reads as TGTGCCAGCAGTACCGGGACAGTCACAGATACGCAGTATTTT. This sequence encodes CASSTGTVTDTQYF.

This chain uses TRBV28 with TRBJ2-2; 8 bases line up with TRBD1. The length of the CDR3 is 16 residues. Germline lookup yields CDR1 MDHEN and CDR2 SYDVKM. After removal of 5 bases from V and 2 bases from J, the junction contained 7 bases not matched to a gene. The CDR3 protein is CASSPRQGINTGELFF. The CDR3 DNA sequence: TGTGCCAGCAGTCCGAGACAGGGGATTAACACCGGGGAGCTGTTTTTT.

V and J are TRBV5-1 and TRBJ2-3; maybe TRBD2 (7 bases). The CDR3 spans 14 residues. The germline V gene has CDR1 SGHRS and CDR2 YFSETQ. Trimming pared 0 bases from V and 5 bases from J, leaving 10 bases between. CDR3 nucleotides: TGCGCCAGCAGCTTGGTCGGGGGGCAAGATACGCAGTATTTT. Residues: CASSLVGGQDTQYF.

The CDR3 protein is CASSLARGPRETQYF. DNA for the CDR3: TGTGCCAGCAGCTTAGCCAGGGGCCCCCGGGAGACCCAGTACTTC. The chain combines TRBV7-9 with TRBJ2-5; a possible D gene is TRBD1 (6 bases). Germline values: CDR1 SEHNR, CDR2 FQNEAQ (reference sequence). The V end was cut by 0 bases, the J end by 5 bases, with 13 bases between. CDR3 length: 15 residues.

The chain joins TRBV4-3 to TRBJ2-7; tentative D call: TRBD2 (6 bases). Trimming took 0 bases from V and 2 from J, leaving 17 bases between them. In germline, CDR1 is LGHNA, CDR2 YSLEER. The CDR3 length is 17 residues. CDR3 nucleotides: TGCGCCAGCAGCCAAGACCCTGTGGGGGGTCCGCCCTACGAGCAGTACTTC. This translates into CASSQDPVGGPPYEQYF.

V is TRBV9 and J is TRBJ1-6; D is ambiguous. V dropped 3 bases and J dropped 0 bases, with 10 bases sitting between them. The CDR3 length is 16 residues. Per germline, CDR1 SGDLS and CDR2 YYNGEE. The CDR3 sequence: CASSGLESSYNSPLHF. In nucleotides, the CDR3 is TGTGCCAGCAGCGGGCTAGAGAGCTCCTATAATTCACCCCTCCACTTT.

V usage is TRBV13 and J usage is TRBJ2-1; TRBD1 might be the D (6 bases). This CDR3 region has 12 residues. The V and J ends lost 4 bases and 7 bases respectively, with 8 bases between them. CDR1 PRHDT and CDR2 FYEKMQ come from the germline V gene (reference sequence). The DNA of the CDR3 is TGTGCCAGCAGCTGGGGGCCAAATGAGCAGTTCTTC. Protein: CASSWGPNEQFF.